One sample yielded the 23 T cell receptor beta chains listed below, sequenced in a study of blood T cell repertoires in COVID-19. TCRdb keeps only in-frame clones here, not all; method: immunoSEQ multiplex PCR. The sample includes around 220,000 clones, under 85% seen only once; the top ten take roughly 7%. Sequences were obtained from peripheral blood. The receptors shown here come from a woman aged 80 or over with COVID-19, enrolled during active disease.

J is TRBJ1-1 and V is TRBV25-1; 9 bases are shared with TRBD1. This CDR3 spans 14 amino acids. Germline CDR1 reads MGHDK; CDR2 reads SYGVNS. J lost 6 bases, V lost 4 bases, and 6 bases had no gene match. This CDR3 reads CASSAWTGDPEAFF. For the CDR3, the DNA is TGTGCCAGCAGTGCGTGGACAGGGGACCCTGAAGCTTTCTTT.

The CDR3 is CASSLKQINYGYTF. The CDR3 DNA follows: TGTGCCAGCAGCCTCAAACAGATTAACTATGGCTACACCTTC. This sequence joins TRBV3-1 (or the pseudogene TRBV3-2) and TRBJ1-2, with D unresolved. Germline assignment: CDR1 LGHDT and CDR2 YNNKEL (reference sequence). The CDR3 is 14 residues long. Between the trimmed V and J ends, which lost 4 bases and 1 base, there was a span of 10 bases.

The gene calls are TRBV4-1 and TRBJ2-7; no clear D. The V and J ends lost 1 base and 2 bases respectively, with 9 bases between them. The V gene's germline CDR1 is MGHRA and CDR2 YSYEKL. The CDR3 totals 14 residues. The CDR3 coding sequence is TGCGCCAGCAGCCAAGCTCCTAGTACCTACGAGCAGTACTTC. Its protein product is CASSQAPSTYEQYF.

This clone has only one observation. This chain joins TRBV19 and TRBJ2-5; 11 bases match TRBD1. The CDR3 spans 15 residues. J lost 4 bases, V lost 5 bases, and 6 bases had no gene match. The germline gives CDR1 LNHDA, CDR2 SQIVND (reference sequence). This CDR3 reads CASSSGTGGGETQYF. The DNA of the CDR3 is TGTGCCAGTAGTTCAGGGACAGGGGGTGGAGAGACCCAGTACTTC.

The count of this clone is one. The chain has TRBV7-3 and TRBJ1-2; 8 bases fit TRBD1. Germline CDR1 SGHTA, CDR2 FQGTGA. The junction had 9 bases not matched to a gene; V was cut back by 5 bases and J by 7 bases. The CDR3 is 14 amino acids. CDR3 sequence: CASSPGTGSGGYTF. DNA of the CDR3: TGTGCCAGCAGCCCAGGGACAGGTTCGGGTGGCTACACCTTC. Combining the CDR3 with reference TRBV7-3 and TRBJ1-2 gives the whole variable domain GAGVSQTPSNKVTEKGKYVELRCDPISGHTALYWYRQSLGQGPEFLIYFQGTGAADDSGLPNDRFFAVRPEGSVSTLKIQRTERGDSAVYLCASSPGTGSGGYTFGSGTRLTVV.

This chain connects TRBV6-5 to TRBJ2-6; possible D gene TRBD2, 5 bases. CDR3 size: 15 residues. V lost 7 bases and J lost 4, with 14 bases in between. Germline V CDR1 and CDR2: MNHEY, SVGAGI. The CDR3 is CASTPGRRGANVLTF. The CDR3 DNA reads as TGTGCCAGCACCCCCGGTCGGAGGGGGGCCAACGTCCTGACTTTC.

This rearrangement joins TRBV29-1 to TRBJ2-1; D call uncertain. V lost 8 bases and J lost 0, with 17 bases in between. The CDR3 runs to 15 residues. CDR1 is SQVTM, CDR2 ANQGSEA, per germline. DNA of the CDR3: TGCAGCATCAACCTGGGCCCGAGCTCCTACAATGAGCAGTTCTTC. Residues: CSINLGPSSYNEQFF.

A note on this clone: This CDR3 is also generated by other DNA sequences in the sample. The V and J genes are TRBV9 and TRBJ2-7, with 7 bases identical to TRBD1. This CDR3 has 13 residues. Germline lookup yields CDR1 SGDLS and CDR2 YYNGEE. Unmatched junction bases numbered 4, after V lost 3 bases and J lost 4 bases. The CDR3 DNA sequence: TGTGCCAGCAGCGCAGGGGGACCTTACGAGCAGTACTTC. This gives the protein CASSAGGPYEQYF.

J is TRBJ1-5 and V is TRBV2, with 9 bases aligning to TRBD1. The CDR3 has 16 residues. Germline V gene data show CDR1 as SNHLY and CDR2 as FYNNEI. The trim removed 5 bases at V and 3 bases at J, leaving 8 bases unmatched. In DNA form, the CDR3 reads TGTGCCAGCAGTTTAGAGGGGACAGGGAACAATCAGCCCCAGCATTTT. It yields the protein CASSLEGTGNNQPQHF.

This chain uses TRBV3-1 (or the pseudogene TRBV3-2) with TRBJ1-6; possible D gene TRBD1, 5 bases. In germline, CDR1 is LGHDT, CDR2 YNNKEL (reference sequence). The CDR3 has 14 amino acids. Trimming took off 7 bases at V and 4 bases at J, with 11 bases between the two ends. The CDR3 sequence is CASTTREYNSPLHF. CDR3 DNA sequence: TGTGCCAGCACTACCAGGGAATATAATTCACCCCTCCACTTT.

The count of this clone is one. The CDR3 region has the DNA TGCAGTGCCCGAGGCGGGGACACCATATATTTT. Its protein is CSARGGDTIYF. The V gene is TRBV20-1, the J gene TRBJ1-3; D unresolved. Germline CDR1 is DFQATT and CDR2 is SNEGSKA (reference sequence). V dropped 6 bases and J dropped 8 bases, with 11 bases sitting between them. The CDR3 spans 11 residues.

The CDR3 coding sequence is TGTGCCAGCAGCTGGGACAGGTTCTCAGATACGCAGTATTTT. Residues: CASSWDRFSDTQYF. V usage is TRBV7-3 and J usage is TRBJ2-3, with 8 positions matching TRBD1. CDR3 length: 14 residues. Losses at the gene ends were 4 bases for V and 4 bases for J; bases not matched to a gene: 4. Germline V CDR1 and CDR2: SGHTA, FQGTGA.

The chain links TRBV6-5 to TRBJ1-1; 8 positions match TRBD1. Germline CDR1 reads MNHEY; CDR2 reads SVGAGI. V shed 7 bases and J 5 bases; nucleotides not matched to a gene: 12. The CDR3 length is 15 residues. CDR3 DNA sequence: TGTGCCAGCACCCCGGAGGGGACAGGATGGACTGAAGCTTTCTTT. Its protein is CASTPEGTGWTEAFF.

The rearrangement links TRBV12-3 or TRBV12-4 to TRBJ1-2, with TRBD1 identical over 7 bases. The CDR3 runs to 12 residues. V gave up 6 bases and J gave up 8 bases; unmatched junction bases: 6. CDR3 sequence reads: CASSRDSRGYTF. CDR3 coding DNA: TGTGCCAGCAGCCGGGACAGTCGGGGCTACACCTTC.

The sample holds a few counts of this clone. CDR3 in amino acids: CASLSDRDYGYTF. DNA for the CDR3: TGTGCCAGCCTCTCTGACAGGGACTATGGCTACACCTTC. The chain uses TRBV2 and TRBJ1-2; 7 positions match TRBD1. The germline CDR1 and CDR2 sequences are SNHLY and FYNNEI. Trimming at V came to 8 bases and at J to 3 bases, leaving 6 bases not matched to a gene. The CDR3 spans 13 residues.

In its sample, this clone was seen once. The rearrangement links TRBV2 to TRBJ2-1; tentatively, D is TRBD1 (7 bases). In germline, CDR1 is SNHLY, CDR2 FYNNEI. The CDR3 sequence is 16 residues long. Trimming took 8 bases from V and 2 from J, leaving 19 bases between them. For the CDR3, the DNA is TGTGCCAGCGTTCCCCAGGGGGGACTCCCCTACAATGAGCAGTTCTTC. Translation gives CASVPQGGLPYNEQFF. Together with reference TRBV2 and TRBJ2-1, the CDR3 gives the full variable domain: EPEVTQTPSHQVTQMGQEVILRCVPISNHLYFYWYRQILGQKVEFLVSFYNNEISEKSEIFDDQFSVERPDGSNFTLKIRSTKLEDSAMYFCASVPQGGLPYNEQFFGPGTRLTVL.

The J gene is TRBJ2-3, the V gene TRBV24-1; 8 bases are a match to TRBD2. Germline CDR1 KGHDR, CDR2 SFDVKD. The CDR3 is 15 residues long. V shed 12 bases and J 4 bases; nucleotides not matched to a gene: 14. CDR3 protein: CAARAGGGVADTQYF. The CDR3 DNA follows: TGTGCCGCCCGGGCGGGAGGTGGGGTGGCAGATACGCAGTATTTT.

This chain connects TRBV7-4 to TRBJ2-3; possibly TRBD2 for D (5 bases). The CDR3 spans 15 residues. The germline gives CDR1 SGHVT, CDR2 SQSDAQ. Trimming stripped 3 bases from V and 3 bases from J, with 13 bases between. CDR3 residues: CASSFTRAVTDTQYF. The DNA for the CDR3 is TGTGCCAGCAGCTTTACTAGAGCGGTGACAGATACGCAGTATTTT.

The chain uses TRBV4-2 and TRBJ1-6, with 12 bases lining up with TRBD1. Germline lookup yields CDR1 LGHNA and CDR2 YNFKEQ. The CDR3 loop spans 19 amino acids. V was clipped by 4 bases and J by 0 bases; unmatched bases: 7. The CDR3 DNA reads TGTGCCAGCAGCCCGGGGACAGGGGGCTTTAGCTCCTATAATTCACCCCTCCACTTT. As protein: CASSPGTGGFSSYNSPLHF.

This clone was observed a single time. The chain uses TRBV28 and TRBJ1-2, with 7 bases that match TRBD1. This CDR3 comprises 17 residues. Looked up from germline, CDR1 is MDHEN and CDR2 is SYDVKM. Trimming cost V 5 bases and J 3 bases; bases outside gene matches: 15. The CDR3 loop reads CASSTPTGASGDYGYTF. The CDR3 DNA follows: TGTGCCAGCAGTACACCCACAGGGGCCTCCGGGGACTATGGCTACACCTTC.

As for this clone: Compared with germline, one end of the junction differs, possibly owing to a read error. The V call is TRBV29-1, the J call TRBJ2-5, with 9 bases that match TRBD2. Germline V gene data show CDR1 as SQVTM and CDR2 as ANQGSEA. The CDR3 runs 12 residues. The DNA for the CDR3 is TGCAGCGTCGCGGGGGGGGAAGAGGCCCAGTACTTC. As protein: CSVAGGEEAQYF.

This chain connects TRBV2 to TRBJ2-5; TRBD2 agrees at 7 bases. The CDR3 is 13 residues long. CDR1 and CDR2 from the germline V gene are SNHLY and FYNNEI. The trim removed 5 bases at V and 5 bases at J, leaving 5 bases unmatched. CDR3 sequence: CASSLARGETQYF. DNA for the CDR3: TGTGCCAGCAGTCTGGCGCGGGGGGAGACCCAGTACTTC.

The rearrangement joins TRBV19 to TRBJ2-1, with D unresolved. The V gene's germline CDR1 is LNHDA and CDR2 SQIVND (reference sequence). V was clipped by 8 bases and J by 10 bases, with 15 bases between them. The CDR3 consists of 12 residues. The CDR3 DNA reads TGTGCCAGTCTCGGCGGCCCTGGGGAGCAGTTCTTC. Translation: CASLGGPGEQFF.